This note documents a single T cell receptor beta chain sequence. Its specificity is not known. The sample belongs to a study of vaccination effects on CD4 cells after COVID-19. Sequencing was performed with immunoSEQ multiplex PCR; in TCRdb, only in-frame clones are kept and a portion is missing. The table shows 70,000 or so clones, with roughly 73% occurring only once. This CDR3 region has 17 residues. Germline CDR1 reads SGHRS; CDR2 reads YFSETQ. J lost 3 bases, V lost 4 bases, and 12 bases had no gene match. Whole-study findings and limits: Infection-derived and vaccine-derived clones contracted markedly late after vaccination.

Before sequencing took place, the ViraFEST assay used viral peptide pools to expand antigen-specific CD4+ T cells. Following an approximately eleven-day culture, CD4+ T cells were purified. Infection with SARS-CoV-2 occurred in the person between March and December 2020, and PCR confirmed it. Wells each received two million PBMC, cultured with about 9.3 IU/ml IL-2 and 8.5 to 10 ug/ml peptides. Negative control cultures received an HIV-1 Nef peptide pool. Cultures received IL-2 medium that replaced half the medium on days 3 and 7. This chain links TRBV5-1 with TRBJ2-3, with 9 bases lining up with TRBD1. The sequencing here drew on CD4+ T cells from PBMCs cultured with HIV peptides, taken before COVID-19 vaccination. Subset indicated: HIV-1 Nef peptide pool negative control/reference culture. This TCR was sampled from a human donor who had a prior SARS-CoV-2 infection. CDR3 DNA: TGCGCCAGCAGCCAAAACCTCCCGGACAGGGGTACAGATACGCAGTATTTT. Residues: CASSQNLPDRGTDTQYF.